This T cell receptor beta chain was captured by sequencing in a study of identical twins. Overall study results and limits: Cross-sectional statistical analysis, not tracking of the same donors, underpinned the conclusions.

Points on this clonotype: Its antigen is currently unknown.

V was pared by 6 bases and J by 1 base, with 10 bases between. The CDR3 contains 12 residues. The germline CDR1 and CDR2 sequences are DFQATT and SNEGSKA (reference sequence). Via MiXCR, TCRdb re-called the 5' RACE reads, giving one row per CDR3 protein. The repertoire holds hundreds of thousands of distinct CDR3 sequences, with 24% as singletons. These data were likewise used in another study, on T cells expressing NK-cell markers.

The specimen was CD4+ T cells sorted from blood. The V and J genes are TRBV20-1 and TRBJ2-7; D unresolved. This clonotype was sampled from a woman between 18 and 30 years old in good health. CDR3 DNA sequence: TGCAGTGCCAGGCCCGGGTCCTACGAGCAGTACTTC. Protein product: CSARPGSYEQYF.